This TCR beta chain is from a study of spatial heterogeneity in lung cancer. TCRdb reprocessed the 5' RACE reads with MiXCR, giving one entry per CDR3 protein. There are roughly 70,000 distinct CDR3 sequences in the sample; about 8.2% occur only once, and 1.9% lies in the top ten. This CDR3 spans 13 amino acids. Trimming took off 10 bases at V and 1 base at J, with 13 bases between the two ends. Indicated time point: blood at routine non-recurrence follow-up after resection. The rearrangement uses TRBV12-3 or TRBV12-4 and TRBJ1-1, with D hard to call. Sequences were derived from PBMCs, sampled at follow-up. This TCR was sampled from a female donor with early-stage non-small cell lung cancer. The CDR3 bases are TGTGCCACCCACCAGATGGAGAACACTGAAGCTTTCTTT. Translated, it gives CATHQMENTEAFF.